This TCR beta chain was sequenced in a study of shared clonotypes between healthy human individuals. Assay: immunoSEQ multiplex PCR; the TCRdb copy retains only in-frame clones and omits some. The sample has some 2.1 million clones, about 95% seen once; the top ten hold around 1.1%. The CDR3 totals 15 residues. Germline CDR1 GTSNPN, CDR2 SVGIG (reference sequence). V dropped 0 bases and J dropped 6; count of bases not matched to a gene: 7. A single count supports this clone. Naive CD8 cells comprised CD45RO-negative, CCR7-positively selected cells, excluding terminally differentiated effector memory CD45RA+ cells.

What was sequenced was naive CD8+ T cells sorted from blood. The chain employs TRBV30 and TRBJ1-5; 8 bases line up with TRBD1. The clonotype was recovered from a man younger than 30 in good health. The CDR3 DNA is TGTGCCTGGAGTGTACAGGGGGACTTCAGTCAGCCCCAGCATTTT. It specifies CAWSVQGDFSQPQHF.